This passage covers 21 T cell receptor beta chains from one sample sequenced in a study of T cell repertoires in cytomegalovirus infection. Antigens for these TCRs are unknown. From the reads, TCRdb called clonotypes with MiXCR, one entry per CDR3 protein. The data show 750,000 to 900,000 distinct CDR3 sequences, approximately 32% seen once. The sample in question was cultured CD8+ T cells from PBMCs, obtained from culture after CMV antigen stimulation. The origin of the receptors is a human donor in good health (CMV status not recorded). Some clones in this sample may be carry-over from other donors' samples.

The chain joins TRBV5-1 to TRBJ2-1; TRBD1 aligns across 11 bases. Trimming at V came to 7 bases and at J to 5 bases, leaving 20 bases not matched to a gene. Germline V gene lookup returns CDR1 SGHRS and CDR2 YFSETQ. This CDR3 contains 19 residues. The CDR3 is CASDFADRGPRGPHNEQFF. In DNA, the CDR3 is TGCGCCAGCGATTTTGCGGACAGGGGGCCGAGGGGCCCTCACAATGAGCAGTTCTTC.

This clonotype occurred a few times. This chain links TRBV7-9 with TRBJ2-5, with 7 bases that match TRBD1. The CDR3 is 14 amino acids. Trimming took 7 bases from V and 5 from J; bases not matched to a gene: 10. Germline values: CDR1 SEHNR, CDR2 FQNEAQ (reference sequence). The CDR3 DNA sequence: TGTGCCAGCACCCCGAGGGGACAGAGCGAGACCCAGTACTTC. It encodes CASTPRGQSETQYF. The variable domain in full, completed from reference TRBV7-9 and TRBJ2-5, reads DTGVSQNPRHKITKRGQNVTFRCDPISEHNRLYWYRQTLGQGPEFLTYFQNEAQLEKSRLLSDRFSAERPKGSFSTLEIQRTEQGDSAMYLCASTPRGQSETQYFGPGTRLLVL.

The rearrangement uses TRBV7-6 and TRBJ2-3; the D call may be TRBD1 or TRBD2 (5 bases each). V lost 4 bases to trimming and J lost 2 bases, with 10 bases between them. CDR3 length: 14 residues. Germline values: CDR1 SGHVS, CDR2 FNYEAQ. DNA for the CDR3: TGTGCCAGCAGCTCCCGGGACCTCACAGATACGCAGTATTTT. Translation gives CASSSRDLTDTQYF.

This chain connects TRBV29-1 to TRBJ2-1; D possibly corresponds to TRBD2 (6 bases). The germline CDR1 and CDR2 sequences are SQVTM and ANQGSEA. The V and J ends lost 3 bases and 9 bases respectively, with 12 bases between them. The CDR3 spans 12 residues. CDR3 sequence: CSVERQGGEQFF. CDR3 nucleotide sequence: TGCAGCGTTGAGAGGCAGGGAGGTGAGCAGTTCTTC.

On this clonotype: Relative to the germline gene, one junction end is altered; a read error may explain this. The chain combines TRBV5-6 with TRBJ1-1; TRBD1 aligns across 10 bases. Germline V lookup: CDR1 SGHDT, CDR2 YYEEEE. The CDR3 sequence is 14 residues long. The CDR3 nucleotides read TGTGCCAGCAGCCTGGACAGGGGGAACGCTGAAGCTTTCTTT. It specifies CASSLDRGNAEAFF.

This clonotype has only a few counts. The CDR3 nucleotides are TGTGCCAGCAGCCAGTTGACAGGGGGGGACGAGACCCAGTACTTC. Its translation: CASSQLTGGDETQYF. The chain uses TRBV4-2 and TRBJ2-5; TRBD1 matches 9 bases. The CDR3 has 15 amino acids. V was clipped by 3 bases and J by 5 bases; unmatched bases: 7. Germline assignment: CDR1 LGHNA and CDR2 YNFKEQ.

This clonotype was detected ten times or more. V is TRBV6-1 and J is TRBJ2-5, with a tentative D call TRBD2 (6 bases). In germline, CDR1 is MNHNS, CDR2 SASEGT. V was clipped by 3 bases and J by 4 bases, with 12 bases between them. The CDR3 runs to 14 residues. The chain's CDR3 is CASSDPWRGETQYF. Written as DNA, the CDR3 is TGTGCCAGCAGTGACCCTTGGAGGGGAGAGACCCAGTACTTC.

This clonotype came up many times. CDR3 sequence: CASSLEAGGSTDTQYF. CDR3 sequence (DNA): TGTGCCAGCAGCTTAGAGGCGGGGGGGAGCACAGATACGCAGTATTTT. The chain links TRBV7-6 to TRBJ2-3; 9 bases align to TRBD2. Unmatched junction bases numbered 2, after V lost 1 base and J lost 0 bases. CDR3 length equals 16 residues. Germline CDR1 SGHVS, CDR2 FNYEAQ. Variable domain in full (rest from reference TRBV7-6 and TRBJ2-3): GAGVSQSPRYKVTKRGQDVALRCDPISGHVSLYWYRQALGQGPEFLTYFNYEAQQDKSGLPNDRFSAERPEGSISTLTIQRTEQRDSAMYRCASSLEAGGSTDTQYFGPGTRLTVL.

This clonotype was seen a few times. V usage is TRBV27 and J usage is TRBJ1-5; D gene ambiguous. This CDR3 is 15 amino acids long. Trimming took 5 bases from V and 0 from J, leaving 11 bases between them. Germline-derived CDR1 and CDR2 are MNHEY and SMNVEV (reference sequence). The CDR3 DNA sequence: TGTGCCAGCAGTACCACCCATTATAGCAATCAGCCCCAGCATTTT. It encodes CASSTTHYSNQPQHF.

This clonotype was counted between two and nine times. V usage is TRBV5-5 and J usage is TRBJ1-5; D unresolved. Germline V gene data show CDR1 as SGHKS and CDR2 as YYEKEE (reference sequence). The V end lost 0 bases, the J end lost 3 bases, and 10 bases lay between the germline ends. The CDR3 consists of 15 residues. The CDR3 nucleotides read TGTGCCAGCAGCTTGGAAGGCCAGATCAATCAGCCCCAGCATTTT. Amino acids: CASSLEGQINQPQHF.

The rearrangement uses TRBV7-9 and TRBJ2-1; D remains unclear. Trimming took off 5 bases at V and 8 bases at J, with 7 bases between the two ends. The CDR3 length is 11 residues. CDR1 SEHNR and CDR2 FQNEAQ come from the germline V gene (reference sequence). CDR3 protein: CASSPAYEQFF. CDR3 nucleotides: TGTGCCAGCAGCCCCGCTTATGAGCAGTTCTTC.

This clonotype occurred many times. This chain connects TRBV7-8 to TRBJ2-3; possible D gene TRBD1, 6 bases. Germline lookup yields CDR1 SGHVS and CDR2 FQNEAQ. CDR3 size: 13 residues. The V end was cut by 1 base, the J end by 7 bases, with 9 bases between. The CDR3 sequence is CASSLGGRHTQYF. The DNA of the CDR3 is TGTGCCAGCAGCTTAGGGGGGCGGCATACGCAGTATTTT.

This clonotype occurred once. The chain has TRBV6-2 or TRBV6-3 and TRBJ2-7; 8 bases align to TRBD1. The germline gives CDR1 MNHEY, CDR2 SVGEGT. This CDR3 contains 13 residues. V lost 6 bases, J lost 3 bases, and 4 bases stayed unmatched. The CDR3 sequence is CASRNRGDYEQYV. CDR3 DNA: TGTGCCAGCAGAAACAGGGGGGACTACGAGCAGTACGTC.

This clonotype was observed many times. The V gene is TRBV6-5, the J gene TRBJ1-6, with 9 positions matching TRBD1. Germline trimming cut 10 bases from V and 10 bases from J; bases unmatched to any gene: 14. CDR3 length: 15 amino acids. Germline CDR1 MNHEY, CDR2 SVGAGI. Here the CDR3 reads CATRLGDRAVSPLHF. CDR3 sequence (DNA): TGTGCCACACGATTGGGGGACAGGGCCGTGTCACCCCTCCACTTT.

This clonotype was observed a few times. This chain links TRBV6-6 with TRBJ1-6; a weak D match, TRBD1 (5 bases). CDR1 and CDR2 (germline): MNHNY, SVGAGI (reference sequence). V shed 5 bases and J shed 13 bases, with 15 bases lying between them. This CDR3 is 13 amino acids long. CDR3 region: CASSGRDPNPLHF. The DNA of the CDR3 is TGTGCCAGCAGTGGTCGGGACCCCAATCCCCTCCACTTT.

This clonotype was observed a handful of times. J is TRBJ2-1 and V is TRBV12-5, with a possible D match to TRBD1 (6 bases). Germline V gene sequence: CDR1 LGHNT, CDR2 FRNRAP. This CDR3 is built from 16 residues. V lost 2 bases to trimming and J lost 5 bases, with 16 bases between them. Here the CDR3 reads CASGLPRTVFDNEQFF. CDR3 coding DNA: TGTGCTAGTGGTTTGCCCCGGACAGTTTTCGACAATGAGCAGTTCTTC.

The V gene is TRBV5-1, the J gene TRBJ2-1; 7 nucleotides line up with TRBD1. V dropped 4 bases and J dropped 0; count of bases not matched to a gene: 7. This CDR3 region has 16 residues. Germline V gene data show CDR1 as SGHRS and CDR2 as YFSETQ. DNA for the CDR3: TGCGCCAGCAGCCCCAGGACAGGCGCCTCCTACAATGAGCAGTTCTTC. Translated, it gives CASSPRTGASYNEQFF.

In its sample, this clonotype was seen a few times. This chain connects TRBV7-6 to TRBJ2-5; 8 nucleotides align to TRBD2. Germline V gene data show CDR1 as SGHVS and CDR2 as FNYEAQ. The V gene end was trimmed by 3 bases and the J gene end by 10 bases; junction bases not matched to a gene: 10. The CDR3 extends over 14 amino acids. CDR3 sequence (DNA): TGTGCCAGCAGCTTGGAAAGCGGGGGTACGGGCCAGTACTTC. Its protein product is CASSLESGGTGQYF.

J is TRBJ2-1 and V is TRBV7-3, with D tentatively TRBD2 (6 bases). Germline assignment: CDR1 SGHTA and CDR2 FQGTGA. The CDR3 runs to 15 residues. V lost 3 bases and J lost 0, with 9 bases in between. The CDR3 region has the DNA TGTGCCAGCAGCTTGGGACTCTTCTCCTACAATGAGCAGTTCTTC. Translated: CASSLGLFSYNEQFF.

This chain joins TRBV6-5 and TRBJ1-2, with D possibly matching TRBD1 (5 bases). The CDR3 has 12 amino acids. The germline V gene encodes CDR1 MNHEY and CDR2 SVGAGI. V was trimmed by 6 bases and J by 3 bases, leaving 8 bases between them. CDR3 residues: CASREGYYGYTF. The CDR3 coding sequence is TGTGCCAGCAGGGAGGGGTACTATGGCTACACCTTC.

The V call is TRBV6-6, the J call TRBJ2-1; the match to TRBD2 covers 10 bases. Germline V gives CDR1 MNHNY, CDR2 SVGAGI (reference sequence). V trimming: 0 bases; J trimming: 5 bases; junction bases outside the gene matches: 4. The CDR3 runs 16 residues. The CDR3 DNA sequence: TGTGCCAGCAGTTACTCCAGGACTAGCGGTCACAATGAGCAGTTCTTC. Its translation is CASSYSRTSGHNEQFF.